The 30 T cell receptor beta chains presented below share a single source sample, sequenced in a study of CD8+ T cells in alopecia areata. RNA was isolated and reverse transcribed to cDNA, the sequencing template. Assay used: immunoSEQ multiplex PCR; TCRdb lists only in-frame clones, some missing. Seen here are hundreds of thousands of clones, around 67% observed once, and the top ten hold 1% to 1.5%. This material consisted of CD4+ T cells sorted from blood, taken at week 0. Receptor source: a human donor with alopecia areata.

The V call is TRBV30, the J call TRBJ2-6; D uncertain. The CDR3 is 14 amino acids. The V end was cut by 3 bases, the J end by 0 bases, with 6 bases between. Looked up from germline, CDR1 is GTSNPN and CDR2 is SVGIG (reference sequence). The CDR3 protein is CAWRRDSGANVLTF. CDR3 in DNA: TGTGCCTGGAGGAGAGACTCTGGGGCCAACGTCCTGACTTTC.

This clone was recorded a few times. V is TRBV7-6 and J is TRBJ2-7, with D perhaps TRBD2 (6 bases). Germline assignment: CDR1 SGHVS and CDR2 FNYEAQ. CDR3 length: 14 amino acids. The V and J ends lost 6 bases and 6 bases respectively, with 18 bases between them. The CDR3, as DNA: TGTGCCAGCAGTTCCGTGGAGGGTCGGGGCGAGCAGTACTTC. Protein product: CASSSVEGRGEQYF.

This clone was seen a handful of times. This chain uses TRBV7-9 with TRBJ1-1, with a tentative D call TRBD1 (6 bases). This CDR3 contains 15 residues. Per the germline V gene, CDR1 is SEHNR and CDR2 is FQNEAQ (reference sequence). Trimming pared 5 bases from V and 1 base from J, leaving 14 bases between. The CDR3 loop is CASSRPDRENTEAFF. CDR3 in DNA: TGTGCCAGCAGCCGGCCGGACAGAGAGAACACTGAAGCTTTCTTT. The complete variable domain, with remaining parts taken from reference TRBV7-9 and TRBJ1-1, reads DTGVSQNPRHKITKRGQNVTFRCDPISEHNRLYWYRQTLGQGPEFLTYFQNEAQLEKSRLLSDRFSAERPKGSFSTLEIQRTEQGDSAMYLCASSRPDRENTEAFFGQGTRLTVV.

The chain links TRBV29-1 to TRBJ2-7, with TRBD1 identical over 11 bases. The trim removed 5 bases at V and 4 bases at J, leaving 7 bases unmatched. CDR1 and CDR2 (germline): SQVTM, ANQGSEA. The CDR3 consists of 14 residues. This CDR3 reads CSVLRTGGRYEQYF. The CDR3 bases are TGCAGCGTTTTAAGGACAGGGGGCAGGTACGAGCAGTACTTC.

The V gene is TRBV29-1, the J gene TRBJ1-5; tentative D call: TRBD1 (6 bases). CDR3 length: 12 amino acids. The germline V and J ends were trimmed by 6 bases and 6 bases, with 12 bases remaining between them. Germline CDR1 and CDR2: SQVTM and ANQGSEA. The CDR3 DNA reads as TGCAGCGTCCTACAGGGTGGTCAGCCCCAGCATTTT. Protein sequence: CSVLQGGQPQHF.

The rearrangement links TRBV9 to TRBJ2-3; D uncertain. The V and J ends lost 0 bases and 4 bases respectively, with 6 bases between them. This CDR3 has 13 amino acids. The germline V gene encodes CDR1 SGDLS and CDR2 YYNGEE. The CDR3 reads CASSVEHPDTQYF. The CDR3 DNA sequence: TGTGCCAGCAGCGTAGAACACCCAGATACGCAGTATTTT.

As DNA, the CDR3 is TGTGCCAGCAGCTCCGGGACAGGGGAGACCCAGTACTTC. This gives the protein CASSSGTGETQYF. V and J are TRBV11-3 and TRBJ2-5; 9 bases match TRBD1. The V gene end was trimmed by 4 bases and the J gene end by 5 bases; junction bases not matched to a gene: 2. The CDR3 consists of 13 residues. Looked up from germline, CDR1 is SGHNT and CDR2 is YENEEA.

This clone was seen more than once but under ten times. J is TRBJ1-3 and V is TRBV29-1; D uncertain. The length of the CDR3 is 13 residues. V was cut by 4 bases and J by 0 bases, with 7 bases left in between. Germline V lookup: CDR1 SQVTM, CDR2 ANQGSEA. The CDR3 loop is CSVGTASGNTIYF. In DNA, the CDR3 is TGCAGCGTTGGAACAGCCTCTGGAAACACCATATATTTT.

The rearrangement uses TRBV29-1 and TRBJ2-5, with unresolved D. Trimming shortened V by 3 bases and J by 3 bases, and 11 bases separated the two germline ends. Germline CDR1 and CDR2: SQVTM and ANQGSEA. This CDR3 has 13 residues. CDR3 loop: CSVDLRLEETQYF. In nucleotides, the CDR3 is TGCAGCGTTGATCTCCGACTGGAAGAGACCCAGTACTTC.

The J gene is TRBJ2-3, the V gene TRBV7-2; a weak D match, TRBD1 (5 bases). CDR1 SGHTA and CDR2 FQGNSA come from the germline V gene. Trimming removed 6 bases from V and 2 bases from J, with 6 bases in between. The CDR3 sequence is 12 residues long. The CDR3 DNA reads TGTGCCAGCAGGGGGCCCACAGATACGCAGTATTTT. Translation gives CASRGPTDTQYF.

This sequence joins TRBV29-1 and TRBJ2-7; maybe TRBD1 (7 bases). Germline CDR1 is SQVTM and CDR2 is ANQGSEA. Between the trimmed V and J ends, which lost 4 bases and 6 bases, there was a span of 16 bases. The length of the CDR3 is 13 residues. CDR3 nucleotide sequence: TGCAGCGTTGGACAGGGAGGAAATACCGAGCAGTACTTC. Its translation: CSVGQGGNTEQYF.

This rearrangement joins TRBV9 to TRBJ1-2; D may be TRBD1 (5 bases). From germline, CDR1 is SGDLS and CDR2 YYNGEE. V dropped 5 bases and J dropped 2 bases, with 13 bases sitting between them. There are 14 residues in the CDR3. The CDR3 region is CASSGRGRNYGYTF. The CDR3 DNA reads as TGTGCCAGCAGTGGAAGGGGACGGAACTATGGCTACACCTTC.

J is TRBJ1-1 and V is TRBV11-1, with D possibly being TRBD1 (5 bases). Germline lookup yields CDR1 SGHAT and CDR2 FQDESV (reference sequence). V lost 1 base and J 0 bases, leaving 9 bases between the germline ends. The CDR3 totals 15 residues. The CDR3 protein is CASSLVGVMNTEAFF. CDR3 nucleotide sequence: TGTGCCAGCAGCTTAGTAGGGGTAATGAACACTGAAGCTTTCTTT.

This clone was detected a few times. The chain uses TRBV6-5 and TRBJ2-5; TRBD1 agrees at 12 bases. The germline V gene has CDR1 MNHEY and CDR2 SVGAGI. Trimming took 4 bases from V and 4 from J; bases not matched to a gene: 4. CDR3 size: 15 residues. The CDR3 reads CASSSAGQGAETQYF. The DNA for the CDR3 is TGTGCCAGCAGTTCGGCGGGACAGGGGGCAGAGACCCAGTACTTC.

V is TRBV19 and J is TRBJ2-5, with D maybe TRBD1 (6 bases). Germline-derived CDR1 and CDR2 are LNHDA and SQIVND (reference sequence). V shed 3 bases and J shed 5 bases, with 19 bases lying between them. The CDR3 consists of 16 residues. CDR3 sequence (DNA): TGTGCCAGTAGTATCCTTCACAGGGCATTTCGGGAGACCCAGTACTTC. Translating gives CASSILHRAFRETQYF.

The genes are TRBV6-1 and TRBJ1-2; D unresolved. In germline, CDR1 is MNHNS, CDR2 SASEGT. V lost 0 bases and J lost 2, with 4 bases in between. The CDR3 loop spans 13 amino acids. CDR3 amino acids: CASSEASNYGYTF. As DNA, the CDR3 is TGTGCCAGCAGTGAAGCGAGCAACTATGGCTACACCTTC.

The rearrangement joins TRBV6-5 to TRBJ2-5; perhaps TRBD1 as D (6 bases). Looked up from germline, CDR1 is MNHEY and CDR2 is SVGAGI. Trimming cost V 6 bases and J 2 bases, with 13 bases left between them. CDR3 length: 14 residues. CDR3 sequence (DNA): TGTGCCAGCAGCCATCGGACAGCGCAAGAGACCCAGTACTTC. This gives the protein CASSHRTAQETQYF.

V and J are TRBV13 and TRBJ2-7; maybe TRBD1 (5 bases). V was cut by 3 bases and J by 0 bases, with 9 bases left in between. Looked up from germline, CDR1 is PRHDT and CDR2 is FYEKMQ (reference sequence). CDR3 size: 14 residues. DNA for the CDR3: TGTGCCAGCAGCTTGGGGCAGGTCTCCTACGAGCAGTACTTC. This sequence encodes CASSLGQVSYEQYF.

The genes are TRBV6-5 and TRBJ2-5; 12 bases line up with TRBD2. Germline CDR1 and CDR2: MNHEY and SVGAGI. Germline trimming cut 7 bases from V and 5 bases from J; bases unmatched to any gene: 8. The CDR3 is made up of 15 amino acids. As DNA, the CDR3 is TGTGCCAGCATCCCACTAGCGGGGGGTACGGAGACCCAGTACTTC. Translating it yields CASIPLAGGTETQYF.

The chain couples TRBV2 to TRBJ2-5, with a possible D match to TRBD1 (6 bases). Germline CDR1 reads SNHLY; CDR2 reads FYNNEI. CDR3 length: 14 residues. V was pared by 4 bases and J by 2 bases, with 11 bases between. DNA for the CDR3: TGTGCCAGCAGTGCTGACAGGTGGCAAGAGACCCAGTACTTC. Translated, it gives CASSADRWQETQYF.

This rearrangement joins TRBV15 to TRBJ2-1; D might be TRBD1 or TRBD2, each matching 5 bases. CDR1 and CDR2 (germline): LNHNV, YYDKDF (reference sequence). V was cut by 0 bases and J by 8 bases, with 17 bases left in between. The CDR3 loop spans 16 amino acids. The CDR3 sequence: CATSRDRQGVSDEQFF. In nucleotides, the CDR3 is TGTGCCACCAGCAGAGATCGGCAGGGAGTAAGCGATGAGCAGTTCTTC. The complete variable domain, with remaining parts taken from reference TRBV15 and TRBJ2-1, reads DAMVIQNPRYQVTQFGKPVTLSCSQTLNHNVMYWYQQKSSQAPKLLFHYYDKDFNNEADTPDNFQSRRPNTSFCFLDIRSPGLGDTAMYLCATSRDRQGVSDEQFFGPGTRLTVL.

This clone was counted only a few times. CDR3 in amino acids: CASSHTTGVSNQPQHF. Here the CDR3 DNA reads TGCGCCAGCAGCCACACCACAGGGGTAAGCAATCAGCCCCAGCATTTT. The chain combines TRBV4-1 with TRBJ1-5, with TRBD1 matching 7 bases. The CDR3 is 16 amino acids. V was pared by 3 bases and J by 1 base, with 6 bases of the junction left unmatched. Germline CDR1 and CDR2: MGHRA and YSYEKL.

The chain is built from TRBV5-1 and TRBJ2-1; the match to TRBD2 covers 7 bases. Germline CDR1 is SGHRS and CDR2 is YFSETQ. With V trimmed by 0 bases and J by 0 bases, 6 bases remained unmatched. This CDR3 comprises 17 residues. For the CDR3, the DNA is TGCGCCAGCAGCTTGGGCTTAGCGGGTCACTCCTACAATGAGCAGTTCTTC. Translation gives CASSLGLAGHSYNEQFF.

The J gene is TRBJ1-2, the V gene TRBV30; tentative D call: TRBD1 (5 bases). Trimming stripped 5 bases from V and 1 base from J, with 14 bases between. The CDR3 has 14 amino acids. CDR1 is GTSNPN and CDR2 is SVGIG in the germline V gene (reference sequence). CDR3 amino acids: CAWAPIQVNYGYTF. The DNA of the CDR3 is TGTGCCTGGGCTCCAATACAGGTTAACTATGGCTACACCTTC.

This clone appeared a few times. J is TRBJ2-7 and V is TRBV4-1; D possibly corresponds to TRBD1 (5 bases). From germline, CDR1 is MGHRA and CDR2 YSYEKL. The CDR3 is made up of 15 amino acids. Trimming pared 3 bases from V and 3 bases from J, leaving 15 bases between. The CDR3 region is CASSQSFTGYYEQYF. The CDR3 DNA reads TGCGCCAGCAGCCAGAGCTTCACAGGATACTACGAGCAGTACTTC.

V usage is TRBV5-1 and J usage is TRBJ2-5; D possibly uses TRBD1 or TRBD2 (5 bases each). The J call may not be correct, given that the DNA end is closer to TRBJ2-7. Germline-derived CDR1 and CDR2 are SGHRS and YFSETQ. The length of the CDR3 is 13 residues. The CDR3: CASSKRVGDEQYF. CDR3 in DNA: TGCGCCAGCAGCAAACGGGTGGGGGACGAGCAGTACTTC.

The V and J genes are TRBV18 and TRBJ2-1; D perhaps matches TRBD2 (6 bases). The ends were cut back, 4 bases at V and 7 bases at J, with 14 bases in the middle. Germline lookup yields CDR1 KGHSH and CDR2 LQKENI. The CDR3 is made up of 14 amino acids. In DNA form, the CDR3 reads TGTGCCAGCTCACGCTGGACGGGGGAGAATGAGCAGTTCTTC. Residues: CASSRWTGENEQFF.

In the case of this clone: The same CDR3 can be traced to other DNA sequences in this sample. The rearrangement joins TRBV4-3 to TRBJ2-3; D perhaps matches TRBD2 (7 bases). The germline V gene has CDR1 LGHNA and CDR2 YSLEER. The CDR3 is 15 amino acids. V was clipped by 5 bases and J by 0 bases, with 12 bases between them. The CDR3 sequence is CASSLRGASTDTQYF. The DNA for the CDR3 is TGCGCCAGCAGCTTACGGGGGGCCAGCACAGATACGCAGTATTTT.

This clone was observed a handful of times. The chain joins TRBV10-3 to TRBJ2-7; 11 bases agree with TRBD1. CDR3 length equals 12 residues. After removal of 8 bases from V and 5 bases from J, the junction contained 2 bases not matched to a gene. CDR1 and CDR2 from the germline V gene are ENHRY and SYGVKD. The CDR3 spells CAIGTGGHEQYF. CDR3 nucleotides: TGTGCCATCGGGACAGGGGGGCACGAGCAGTACTTC.

V usage is TRBV6-5 and J usage is TRBJ2-5; D remains unclear. This CDR3 comprises 11 residues. Trimming took off 7 bases at V and 5 bases at J, with 8 bases between the two ends. Germline values: CDR1 MNHEY, CDR2 SVGAGI. The CDR3 bases are TGTGCCAGCACACAAGGGGAGACCCAGTACTTC. Translated, it gives CASTQGETQYF.